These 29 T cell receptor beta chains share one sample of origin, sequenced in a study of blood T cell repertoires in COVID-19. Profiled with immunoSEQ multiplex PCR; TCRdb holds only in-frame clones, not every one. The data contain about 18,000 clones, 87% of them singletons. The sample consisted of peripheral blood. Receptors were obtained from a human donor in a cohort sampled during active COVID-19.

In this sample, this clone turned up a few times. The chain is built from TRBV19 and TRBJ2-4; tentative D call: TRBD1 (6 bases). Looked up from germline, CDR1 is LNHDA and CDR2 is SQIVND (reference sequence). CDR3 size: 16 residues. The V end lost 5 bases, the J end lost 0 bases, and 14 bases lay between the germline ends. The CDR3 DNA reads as TGTGCCAGTAGTGGGGAACAGGGAAGAGCCAAAAACATTCAGTACTTC. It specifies CASSGEQGRAKNIQYF.

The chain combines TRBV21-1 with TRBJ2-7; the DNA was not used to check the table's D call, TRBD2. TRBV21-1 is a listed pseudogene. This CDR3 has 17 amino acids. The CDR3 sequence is CASSNTSGTPSSYEQYF. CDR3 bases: TGTGCCAGCAGCAATACTAGCGGGACGCCTAGCTCCTACGAGCAGTACTTC.

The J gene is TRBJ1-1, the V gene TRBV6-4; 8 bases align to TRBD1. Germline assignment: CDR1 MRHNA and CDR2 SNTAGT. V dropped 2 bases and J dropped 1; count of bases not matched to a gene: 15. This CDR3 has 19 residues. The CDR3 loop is CASSDLMGQGAFRNTEAFF. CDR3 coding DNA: TGTGCCAGCAGTGACCTGATGGGGCAGGGGGCTTTTCGGAACACTGAAGCTTTCTTT.

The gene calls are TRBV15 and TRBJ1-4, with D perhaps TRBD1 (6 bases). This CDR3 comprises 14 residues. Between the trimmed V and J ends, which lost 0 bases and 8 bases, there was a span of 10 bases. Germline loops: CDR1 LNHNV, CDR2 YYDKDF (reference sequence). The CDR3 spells CATSRDQGMEKLFF. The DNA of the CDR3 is TGTGCCACCAGCAGAGATCAGGGGATGGAAAAACTGTTTTTT.

DNA for the CDR3: TGTGCCAGCAGTATGTTTCTCTCTGGGGCCAACGTCCTGACTTTC. Amino acids: CASSMFLSGANVLTF. The J gene is TRBJ2-6, the V gene TRBV27; D unresolved. This CDR3 spans 15 amino acids. Germline V CDR1 and CDR2: MNHEY, SMNVEV (reference sequence). With 5 bases removed from V and 0 bases from J, the gap between germline ends came to 8 bases.

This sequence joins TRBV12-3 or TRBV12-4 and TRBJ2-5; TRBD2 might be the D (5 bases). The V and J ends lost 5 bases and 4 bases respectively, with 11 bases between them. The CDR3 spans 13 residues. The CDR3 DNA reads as TGTGCCAGCAGTCCGAGCGGAAGAGAGACCCAGTACTTC. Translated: CASSPSGRETQYF.

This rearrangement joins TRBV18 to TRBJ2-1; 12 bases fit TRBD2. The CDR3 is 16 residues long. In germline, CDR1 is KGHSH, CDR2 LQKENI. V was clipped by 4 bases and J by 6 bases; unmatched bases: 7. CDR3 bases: TGTGCCAGCTCACTTACCGGGACTAGCGGGTTCAATGAGCAGTTCTTC. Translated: CASSLTGTSGFNEQFF.

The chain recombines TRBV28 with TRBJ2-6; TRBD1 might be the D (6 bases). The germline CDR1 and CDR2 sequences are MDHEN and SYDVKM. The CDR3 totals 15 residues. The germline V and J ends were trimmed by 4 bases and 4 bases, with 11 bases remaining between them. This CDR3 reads CASSSPTGGANVLTF. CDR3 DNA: TGTGCCAGCAGTTCTCCGACAGGAGGGGCCAACGTCCTGACTTTC.

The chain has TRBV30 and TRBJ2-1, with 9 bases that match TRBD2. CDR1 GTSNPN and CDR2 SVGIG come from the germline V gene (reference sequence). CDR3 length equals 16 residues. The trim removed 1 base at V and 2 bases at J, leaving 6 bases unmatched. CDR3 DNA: TGTGCCTGGAGTGGCCCTAGCGGGATCACCTACAATGAGCAGTTCTTC. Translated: CAWSGPSGITYNEQFF.

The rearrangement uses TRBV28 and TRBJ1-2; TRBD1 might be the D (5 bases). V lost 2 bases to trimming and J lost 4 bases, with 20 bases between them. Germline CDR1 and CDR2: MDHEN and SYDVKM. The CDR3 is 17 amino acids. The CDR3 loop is CASSLSRGGFLSYGYTF. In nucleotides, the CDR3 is TGTGCCAGCAGTTTAAGTAGGGGAGGCTTCCTGAGCTATGGCTACACCTTC.

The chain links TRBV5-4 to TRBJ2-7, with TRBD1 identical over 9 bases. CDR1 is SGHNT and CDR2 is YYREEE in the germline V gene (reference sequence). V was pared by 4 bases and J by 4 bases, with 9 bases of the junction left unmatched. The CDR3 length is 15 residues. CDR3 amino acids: CASSKPGQGLYEQYF. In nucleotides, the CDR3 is TGTGCCAGCAGCAAACCGGGACAGGGATTATACGAGCAGTACTTC.

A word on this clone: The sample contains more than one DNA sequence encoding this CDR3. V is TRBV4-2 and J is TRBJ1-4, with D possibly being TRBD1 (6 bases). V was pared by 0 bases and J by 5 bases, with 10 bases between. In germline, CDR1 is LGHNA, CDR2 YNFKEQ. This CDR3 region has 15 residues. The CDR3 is CASSQETGSNEKLFF. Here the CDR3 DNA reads TGTGCCAGCAGCCAAGAAACAGGGTCAAATGAAAAACTGTTTTTT.

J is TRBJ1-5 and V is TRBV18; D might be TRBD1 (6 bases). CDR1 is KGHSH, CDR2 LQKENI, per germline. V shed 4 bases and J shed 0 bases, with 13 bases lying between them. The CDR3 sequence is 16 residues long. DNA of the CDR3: TGTGCCAGCTCACTGACAGGACAGATTAGCAATCAGCCCCAGCATTTT. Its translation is CASSLTGQISNQPQHF.

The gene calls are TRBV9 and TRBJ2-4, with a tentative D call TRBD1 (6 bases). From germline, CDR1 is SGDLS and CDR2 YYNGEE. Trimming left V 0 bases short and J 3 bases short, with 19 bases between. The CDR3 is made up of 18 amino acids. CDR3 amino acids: CASSVGRGRGTDKNIQYF. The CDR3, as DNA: TGTGCCAGCAGCGTAGGCAGAGGCAGGGGCACCGACAAAAACATTCAGTACTTC.

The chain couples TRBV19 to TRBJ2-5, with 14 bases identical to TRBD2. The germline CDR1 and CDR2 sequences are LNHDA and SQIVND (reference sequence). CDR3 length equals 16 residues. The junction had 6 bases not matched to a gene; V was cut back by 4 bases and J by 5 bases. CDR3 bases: TGTGCCAGTAGTAGGACTAGCGGGAGGTTGGGGGAGACCCAGTACTTC. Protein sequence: CASSRTSGRLGETQYF.

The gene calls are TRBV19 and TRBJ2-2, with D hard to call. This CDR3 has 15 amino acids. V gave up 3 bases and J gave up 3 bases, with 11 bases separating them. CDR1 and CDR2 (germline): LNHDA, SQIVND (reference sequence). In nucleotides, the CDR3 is TGTGCCAGTAGTATGGGCCAGGCATACACCGGGGAGCTGTTTTTT. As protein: CASSMGQAYTGELFF. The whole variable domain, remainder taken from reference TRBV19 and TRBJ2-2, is DGGITQSPKYLFRKEGQNVTLSCEQNLNHDAMYWYRQDPGQGLRLIYYSQIVNDFQKGDIAEGYSVSREKKESFPLTVTSAQKNPTAFYLCASSMGQAYTGELFFGEGSRLTVL.

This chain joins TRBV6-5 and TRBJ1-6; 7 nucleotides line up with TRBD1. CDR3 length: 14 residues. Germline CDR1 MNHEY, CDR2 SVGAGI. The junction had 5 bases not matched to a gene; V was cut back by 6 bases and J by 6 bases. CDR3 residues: CASRAGTANSPLHF. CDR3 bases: TGTGCCAGCAGGGCCGGGACAGCTAATTCACCCCTCCACTTT.

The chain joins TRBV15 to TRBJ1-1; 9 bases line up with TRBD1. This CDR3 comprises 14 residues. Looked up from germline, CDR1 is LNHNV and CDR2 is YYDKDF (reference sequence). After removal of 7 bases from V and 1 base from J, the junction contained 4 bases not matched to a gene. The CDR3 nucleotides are TGTGCCACCAATATGGGACAGGGGAACACTGAAGCTTTCTTT. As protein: CATNMGQGNTEAFF.

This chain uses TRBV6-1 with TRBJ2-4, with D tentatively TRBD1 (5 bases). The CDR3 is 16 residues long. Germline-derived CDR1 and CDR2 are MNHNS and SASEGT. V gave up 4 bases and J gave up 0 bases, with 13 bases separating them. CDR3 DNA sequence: TGTGCCAGCAGTGCACAACAGACAGTAGCCAAAAACATTCAGTACTTC. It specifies CASSAQQTVAKNIQYF.

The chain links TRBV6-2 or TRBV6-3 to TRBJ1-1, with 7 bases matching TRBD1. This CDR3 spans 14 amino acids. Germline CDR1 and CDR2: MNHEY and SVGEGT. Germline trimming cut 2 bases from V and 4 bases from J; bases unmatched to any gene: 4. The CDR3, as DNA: TGTGCCAGCAGTTACGTTTCAGGGGGCACTGAAGCTTTCTTT. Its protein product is CASSYVSGGTEAFF.

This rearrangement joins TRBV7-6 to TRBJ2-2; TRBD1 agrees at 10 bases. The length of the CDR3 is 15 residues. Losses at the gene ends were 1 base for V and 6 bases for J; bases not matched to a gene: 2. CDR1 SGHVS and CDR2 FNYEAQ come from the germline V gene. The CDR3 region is CASSLGQGASGELFF. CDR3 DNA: TGTGCCAGCAGCTTAGGACAGGGGGCTTCCGGGGAGCTGTTTTTT.

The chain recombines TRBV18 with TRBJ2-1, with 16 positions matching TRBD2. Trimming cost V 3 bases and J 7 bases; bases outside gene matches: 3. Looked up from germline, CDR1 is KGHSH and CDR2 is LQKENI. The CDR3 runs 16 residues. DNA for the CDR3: TGTGCCAGCTCACCGACGGGACTAGCGGGAGGGAATGAGCAGTTCTTC. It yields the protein CASSPTGLAGGNEQFF.

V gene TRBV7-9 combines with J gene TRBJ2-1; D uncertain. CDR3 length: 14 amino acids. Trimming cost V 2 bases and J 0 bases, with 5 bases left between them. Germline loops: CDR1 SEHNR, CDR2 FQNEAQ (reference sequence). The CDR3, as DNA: TGTGCCAGCAGCTTATCCATCTCCTACAATGAGCAGTTCTTC. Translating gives CASSLSISYNEQFF. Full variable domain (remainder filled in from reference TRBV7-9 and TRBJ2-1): DTGVSQNPRHKITKRGQNVTFRCDPISEHNRLYWYRQTLGQGPEFLTYFQNEAQLEKSRLLSDRFSAERPKGSFSTLEIQRTEQGDSAMYLCASSLSISYNEQFFGPGTRLTVL.

CDR3: CASGFGTPRSSYNSPLHF. Written as DNA, the CDR3 is TGTGCTAGTGGTTTCGGGACACCAAGGAGCTCCTATAATTCACCCCTCCACTTT. The V gene is TRBV12-5, the J gene TRBJ1-6, with TRBD1 as a possible D gene (6 bases). The V gene lost 3 bases and the J gene lost 0 bases, with 15 bases spanning the gap. Germline V gene sequence: CDR1 LGHNT, CDR2 FRNRAP. The CDR3 covers 18 residues.

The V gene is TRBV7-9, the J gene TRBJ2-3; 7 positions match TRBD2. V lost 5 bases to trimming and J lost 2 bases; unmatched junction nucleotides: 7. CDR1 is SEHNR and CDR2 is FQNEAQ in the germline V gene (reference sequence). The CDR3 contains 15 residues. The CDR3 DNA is TGTGCCAGCAGCCTAGGAGCGGGGATCACAGATACGCAGTATTTT. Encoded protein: CASSLGAGITDTQYF.

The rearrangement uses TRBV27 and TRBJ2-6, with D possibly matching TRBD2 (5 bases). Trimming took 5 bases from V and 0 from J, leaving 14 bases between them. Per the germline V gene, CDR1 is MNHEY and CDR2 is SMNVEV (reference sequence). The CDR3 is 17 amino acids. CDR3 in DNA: TGTGCCAGCAGTCCAGCGCGAGGAGGCTCTGGGGCCAACGTCCTGACTTTC. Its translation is CASSPARGGSGANVLTF.

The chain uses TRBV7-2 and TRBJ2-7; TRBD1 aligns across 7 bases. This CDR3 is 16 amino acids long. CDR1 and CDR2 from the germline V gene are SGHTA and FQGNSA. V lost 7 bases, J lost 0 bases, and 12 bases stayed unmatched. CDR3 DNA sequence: TGTGCCAGCATCCCCGGGGAAGGGACAGTCTCCTACGAGCAGTACTTC. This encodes CASIPGEGTVSYEQYF.

CDR3 amino acids: CASSSAGSGYNEQFF. In nucleotides, the CDR3 is TGTGCCAGCTCATCAGCCGGGAGTGGCTACAATGAGCAGTTCTTC. The chain carries TRBV18 and TRBJ2-1, with D tentatively TRBD2 (6 bases). There are 15 residues in the CDR3. The germline V gene encodes CDR1 KGHSH and CDR2 LQKENI. Trimming left V 5 bases short and J 3 bases short, with 14 bases between.

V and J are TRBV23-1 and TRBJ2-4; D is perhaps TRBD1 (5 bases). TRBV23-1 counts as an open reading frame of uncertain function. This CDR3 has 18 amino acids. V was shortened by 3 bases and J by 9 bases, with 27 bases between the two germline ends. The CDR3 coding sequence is TGCGCCAGCAGTCAGCCGCATGATAGGGGCCTAGATCAGGTCATTCAGTACTTC. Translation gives CASSQPHDRGLDQVIQYF.